The sequence of this TCR beta chain was determined in a study of control samples from healthy donors and cancer patients (dated by TCRdb to the early 2020s). Turning to this clone: The clone's antigen remains unknown. Base qualities are not provided; no much larger clone lies one nucleotide away.

The CDR3 holds 17 amino acids from the cysteine to the phenylalanine. Just the 51-base CDR3 DNA is kept, in frame starting at base 1. According to the germline V gene (reference sequence), CDR1 reads LNHDA and CDR2 reads SQIVND. Clipping removes 4 bases from V and 6 bases from J, with 15 as the unmatched junction base count. Library method: the immunoSEQ multiplex PCR assay. The immuneACCESS repertoire file appears here via TCRdb, limited to in-frame rearrangements. These files lack a portion of the clones; in checked studies, under half of the deficit traces to unresolved V genes, and the cause of the others is not known. The sample profile shows 60,000 to 75,000 clones; about 82% of them were found once. The ten top clones hold roughly 6% of the sample.

Material for sequencing was blood. This receptor was obtained from a man aged 40-50 years in good health. The rearranged chain carries TRBV19 and TRBJ1-2; 9 of the junction bases match TRBD1. The DNA reads as follows: TGTGCCAGTAGTACCCTCCTCGGGACAGGGAGAACGGATGGCTACACCTTC. The resulting protein is CASSTLLGTGRTDGYTF.